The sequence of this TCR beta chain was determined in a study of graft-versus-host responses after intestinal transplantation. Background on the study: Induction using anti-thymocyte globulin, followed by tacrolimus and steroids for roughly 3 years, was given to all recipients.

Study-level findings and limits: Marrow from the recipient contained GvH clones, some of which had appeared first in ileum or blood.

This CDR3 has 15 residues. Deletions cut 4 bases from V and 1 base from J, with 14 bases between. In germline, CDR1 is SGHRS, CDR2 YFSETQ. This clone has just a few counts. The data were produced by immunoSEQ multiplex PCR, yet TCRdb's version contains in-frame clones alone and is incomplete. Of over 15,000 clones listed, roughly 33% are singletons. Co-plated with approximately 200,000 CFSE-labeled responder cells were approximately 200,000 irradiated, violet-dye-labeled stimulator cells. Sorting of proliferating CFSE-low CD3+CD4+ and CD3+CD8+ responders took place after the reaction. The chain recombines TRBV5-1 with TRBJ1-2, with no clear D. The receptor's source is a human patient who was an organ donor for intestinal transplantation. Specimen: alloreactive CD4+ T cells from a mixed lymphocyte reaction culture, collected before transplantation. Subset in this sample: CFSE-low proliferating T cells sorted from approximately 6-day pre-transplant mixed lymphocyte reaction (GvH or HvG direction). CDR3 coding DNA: TGCGCCAGCAGCGTCGCCTCGGCGAGTAACTATGGCTACACCTTC. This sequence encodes CASSVASASNYGYTF.